This T cell receptor beta chain was sequenced for a study of blood T cell repertoires in COVID-19. Germline V gene lookup returns CDR1 MNHNY and CDR2 SVGAGI (reference sequence). The ends lost 7 bases at V and 4 bases at J; junction bases unmatched: 12. This CDR3 spans 15 amino acids. Repertoires were generated with immunoSEQ multiplex PCR, while TCRdb's copy carries only in-frame clones and drops some. The sample shows about 290,000 clones, approximately 80% of them seen only once. The specimen sequenced was peripheral blood. The receptor was isolated from a woman aged 45-59 years with active or convalescent COVID-19. The genes are TRBV6-6 and TRBJ2-7; TRBD1 aligns across 8 bases. As DNA, the CDR3 is TGTGCCAGCAACAATCTAGACAGGGGACGGTACGAGCAGTACTTC. Residues: CASNNLDRGRYEQYF.